The 28 T cell receptor beta chains in this list originate from one sample, sequenced in a study of cytomegalovirus exposure and HLA in healthy donors (dated by TCRdb to about 2017). The library was produced with the immunoSEQ multiplex PCR assay. A mixture of 60 forward primers for TCR Vbeta segments and 13 reverse primers for TCR Jbeta segments was used in the multiplex PCR. TCRdb took over this immuneACCESS table, retaining in-frame rearrangements with V and J assigned. Such tables are incomplete; in checked studies, under half of the missing clones stem from an unresolved V gene, and the remainder is unexplained. The sample table lists 200,000 to 250,000 clones, about 85% of them with a count of one. Roughly 0.24% of the sample is taken by the ten largest. Sample: PBMCs. These receptors were taken from a girl aged 2 to 10 in good health and CMV-seronegative.

This sequence joins TRBV6-6 and TRBJ1-5, with 7 bases lining up with TRBD1. The V and J ends lost 7 bases and 4 bases, in that order; junction bases with no gene match: 1. This CDR3 contains 12 residues. Looked up from germline, CDR1 is MNHNY and CDR2 is SVGAGI (reference sequence). The CDR3 DNA follows: TGTGCCAGCAAACAGGGGAATCAGCCCCAGCATTTT. It specifies CASKQGNQPQHF.

The chain links TRBV14 to TRBJ1-2; 8 bases are a match to TRBD1. Trimming at V came to 3 bases and at J to 6 bases, leaving 6 bases not matched to a gene. CDR1 is SGHDN, CDR2 FVKESK, per germline. The CDR3 totals 14 residues. The CDR3 DNA sequence: TGTGCCAGCAGCCAGGCCGGGACAGGAAATGGCTACACCTTC. This translates into CASSQAGTGNGYTF.

The chain uses TRBV7-9 and TRBJ2-3; a weak D match, TRBD2 (5 bases). From germline, CDR1 is SEHNR and CDR2 FQNEAQ (reference sequence). CDR3 length: 14 amino acids. Deletions cut 5 bases from V and 2 bases from J, with 11 bases between. The CDR3 region has the DNA TGTGCCAGCAGCCCATGGGAGCCCACAGATACGCAGTATTTT. It is translated as CASSPWEPTDTQYF.

The chain uses TRBV7-9 and TRBJ2-5; a weak D match, TRBD2 (5 bases). Germline CDR1 is SEHNR and CDR2 is FQNEAQ (reference sequence). The CDR3 contains 17 residues. Trimming took off 1 base at V and 5 bases at J, with 20 bases between the two ends. The CDR3 DNA reads TGTGCCAGCAGCTTAGGAATCGGTATGGGAGAGTGGGAGACCCAGTACTTC. Amino acids: CASSLGIGMGEWETQYF. The entire variable domain, with the rest obtained from reference TRBV7-9 and TRBJ2-5, is as follows: DTGVSQNPRHKITKRGQNVTFRCDPISEHNRLYWYRQTLGQGPEFLTYFQNEAQLEKSRLLSDRFSAERPKGSFSTLEIQRTEQGDSAMYLCASSLGIGMGEWETQYFGPGTRLLVL.

The CDR3 sequence: CSVGSFNTGELFF. CDR3 bases: TGCAGCGTTGGTAGCTTTAACACCGGGGAGCTGTTTTTT. This chain uses TRBV29-1 with TRBJ2-2; D gene uncertain. The germline CDR1 and CDR2 sequences are SQVTM and ANQGSEA. The V end lost 4 bases, the J end lost 2 bases, and 8 bases lay between the germline ends. CDR3 length equals 13 residues.

This sequence joins TRBV11-2 and TRBJ2-7, with a tentative D call TRBD1 (7 bases). Per the germline V gene, CDR1 is SGHAT and CDR2 is FQNNGV. This CDR3 has 16 residues. V gave up 4 bases and J gave up 2 bases, with 18 bases separating them. In DNA, the CDR3 is TGTGCCAGCAGCTCGAGGGATAGGAGGGGGCCCTACGAGCAGTACTTC. Amino acid sequence: CASSSRDRRGPYEQYF. The whole variable domain, remainder taken from reference TRBV11-2 and TRBJ2-7, is EAGVAQSPRYKIIEKRQSVAFWCNPISGHATLYWYQQILGQGPKLLIQFQNNGVVDDSQLPKDRFSAERLKGVDSTLKIQPAKLEDSAVYLCASSSRDRRGPYEQYFGPGTRLTVT.

The J gene is TRBJ1-1, the V gene TRBV7-6; 8 bases map to TRBD1. Germline V gives CDR1 SGHVS, CDR2 FNYEAQ. Trimming removed 5 bases from V and 8 bases from J; junction bases left unmatched: 7. The CDR3 extends over 13 amino acids. CDR3 DNA sequence: TGTGCCAGCAGCGCCTTTGACAGGGGAGAAGCTTTCTTT. Translating gives CASSAFDRGEAFF.

The gene calls are TRBV5-4 and TRBJ2-5, with D maybe TRBD2 (5 bases). V gave up 3 bases and J gave up 11 bases, with 11 bases separating them. Germline loops: CDR1 SGHNT, CDR2 YYREEE (reference sequence). CDR3 length: 11 residues. CDR3 sequence (DNA): TGTGCCAGCAGCTCGGTAAGGGAGCAGTACTTC. It specifies CASSSVREQYF. The entire variable domain, with the rest obtained from reference TRBV5-4 and TRBJ2-5, is as follows: ETGVTQSPTHLIKTRGQQVTLRCSSQSGHNTVSWYQQALGQGPQFIFQYYREEENGRGNFPPRFSGLQFPNYSSELNVNALELDDSALYLCASSSVREQYFGPGTRLLVL.

This clone has just one count. The rearrangement uses TRBV11-2 and TRBJ2-1; 7 bases match TRBD2. The CDR3 is 14 amino acids. The V and J ends lost 7 bases and 2 bases, in that order; junction bases with no gene match: 5. CDR1 is SGHAT, CDR2 FQNNGV, per germline. The CDR3 region is CASTTGGPYNEQFF. CDR3 nucleotide sequence: TGTGCCAGCACAACGGGGGGTCCCTACAATGAGCAGTTCTTC.

V gene TRBV29-1 combines with J gene TRBJ2-7, with TRBD1 as a possible D gene (6 bases). The CDR3 sequence is 13 residues long. Trimming removed 4 bases from V and 2 bases from J, with 12 bases in between. Germline CDR1 and CDR2: SQVTM and ANQGSEA. CDR3 protein: CSVADRDTYEQYF. CDR3 in DNA: TGCAGCGTTGCGGACCGGGACACCTACGAGCAGTACTTC.

This rearrangement joins TRBV9 to TRBJ2-2, with D hard to call. Trimming left V 0 bases short and J 4 bases short, with 13 bases between. Germline loops: CDR1 SGDLS, CDR2 YYNGEE. This CDR3 is 16 amino acids long. CDR3 nucleotide sequence: TGTGCCAGCAGCGTAGCTGAGCACAGTCTCACCGGGGAGCTGTTTTTT. Its translation: CASSVAEHSLTGELFF.

Here the CDR3 reads CASSEGGQGGGYTF. The CDR3 DNA follows: TGTGCCAGCAGTGAGGGGGGACAGGGGGGTGGCTACACCTTC. The rearrangement uses TRBV6-4 and TRBJ1-2; 11 bases line up with TRBD1. Germline trimming cut 3 bases from V and 7 bases from J; bases unmatched to any gene: 4. The CDR3 is 14 amino acids. Germline values: CDR1 MRHNA, CDR2 SNTAGT.

The J gene is TRBJ2-5, the V gene TRBV5-6, with 7 nucleotides matching TRBD2. Germline V gene data show CDR1 as SGHDT and CDR2 as YYEEEE. V shed 1 base, J shed 7 bases, and the junction held 7 bases outside the gene matches. The CDR3 loop spans 14 amino acids. The CDR3 loop reads CASSLSGLPGTQYF. The CDR3 DNA follows: TGTGCCAGCAGCTTGTCGGGACTACCGGGGACCCAGTACTTC.

This clone was seen more than once but under ten times. J is TRBJ2-3 and V is TRBV5-1; 8 bases are a match to TRBD2. The CDR3 runs to 17 residues. The germline V gene has CDR1 SGHRS and CDR2 YFSETQ. Trimming cost V 1 base and J 3 bases; bases outside gene matches: 10. The CDR3 reads CASSLLPYSGVTDTQYF. In nucleotides, the CDR3 is TGCGCCAGCAGCTTGCTCCCTTATAGCGGGGTGACAGATACGCAGTATTTT.

The J gene is TRBJ1-5, the V gene TRBV6-5, with 10 bases aligning to TRBD1. The germline V gene has CDR1 MNHEY and CDR2 SVGAGI. J was trimmed by 5 bases and V by 0 bases; bases with no gene match: 4. This CDR3 comprises 16 residues. CDR3 residues: CASSYSGQGFHQPQHF. The CDR3 DNA sequence: TGTGCCAGCAGTTACTCGGGACAGGGGTTTCATCAGCCCCAGCATTTT.

The chain joins TRBV7-9 to TRBJ2-3; D might be TRBD2 (6 bases). V was cut by 5 bases and J by 6 bases, with 18 bases left in between. Germline V lookup: CDR1 SEHNR, CDR2 FQNEAQ (reference sequence). The CDR3 consists of 15 residues. CDR3 in amino acids: CASSPNTGEADTQYF. CDR3 DNA sequence: TGTGCCAGCAGCCCCAATACCGGGGAGGCTGATACGCAGTATTTT.

The CDR3 nucleotides are TGTGCCAGCAGCCTCGGGACAGGGAGCACCGGGGAGCTGTTTTTT. This translates into CASSLGTGSTGELFF. The V gene is TRBV7-9, the J gene TRBJ2-2, with 9 bases matching TRBD1. The CDR3 length is 15 residues. J gave up 4 bases and V 5 bases, and 5 bases lay outside the gene matches. Per germline, CDR1 SEHNR and CDR2 FQNEAQ (reference sequence).

Concerning this clone: Other DNA variants within this sample encode the same CDR3. The gene calls are TRBV9 and TRBJ2-3; 9 positions agree with TRBD2. Germline values: CDR1 SGDLS, CDR2 YYNGEE. This CDR3 has 16 residues. V lost 0 bases to trimming and J lost 1 base; unmatched junction nucleotides: 3. The CDR3 DNA is TGTGCCAGCAGCGTAGAGGCGGGGGGGGGCACAGATACGCAGTATTTT. It is translated as CASSVEAGGGTDTQYF.

The gene calls are TRBV11-1 and TRBJ1-3; D remains unclear. Trimming cost V 8 bases and J 0 bases, with 14 bases left between them. The CDR3 runs to 15 residues. CDR1 is SGHAT, CDR2 FQDESV, per germline (reference sequence). Here the CDR3 reads CASRSEGISGNTIYF. As DNA, the CDR3 is TGTGCCAGCCGATCTGAGGGAATCTCTGGAAACACCATATATTTT.

The chain employs TRBV5-4 and TRBJ2-3, with 9 bases aligning to TRBD2. The CDR3 is 17 amino acids. CDR1 SGHNT and CDR2 YYREEE come from the germline V gene (reference sequence). After removal of 0 bases from V and 4 bases from J, the junction contained 9 bases not matched to a gene. CDR3 in amino acids: CASSLATSGRGPDTQYF. The CDR3, as DNA: TGTGCCAGCAGCTTGGCGACTAGCGGAAGGGGACCAGATACGCAGTATTTT.

This clone was seen a handful of times. The V gene is TRBV7-8, the J gene TRBJ2-5, with a possible D match to TRBD1 (5 bases). TRBJ2-7 matches the DNA end more closely, so the J call is doubtful. Germline V gene sequence: CDR1 SGHVS, CDR2 FQNEAQ. The CDR3 is made up of 19 amino acids. The CDR3 sequence is CASSFVARTVGQGYYEQYF. CDR3 sequence (DNA): TGTGCCAGCAGCTTCGTGGCTAGAACAGTAGGGCAGGGATACTACGAGCAGTACTTC.

J is TRBJ1-1 and V is TRBV5-1; no definite D call. Germline V lookup: CDR1 SGHRS, CDR2 YFSETQ. CDR3 length equals 17 residues. Trimming removed 7 bases from V and 0 bases from J, with 22 bases in between. DNA of the CDR3: TGCGCCAGCCGTGACGGGGAAGGGATCAGGATGAACACTGAAGCTTTCTTT. It translates to CASRDGEGIRMNTEAFF.

This chain links TRBV2 with TRBJ2-7; no clear D. In germline, CDR1 is SNHLY, CDR2 FYNNEI. The CDR3 totals 14 residues. Trimming stripped 0 bases from V and 2 bases from J, with 8 bases between. The CDR3 DNA reads as TGTGCCAGCAGTGAAGCAACTGGTGCCTACGAGCAGTACTTC. Its protein is CASSEATGAYEQYF.

The chain carries TRBV11-2 and TRBJ1-4; 9 bases fit TRBD1. This CDR3 region has 14 residues. Germline trimming cut 5 bases from V and 7 bases from J; bases unmatched to any gene: 5. Germline CDR1 SGHAT, CDR2 FQNNGV. The CDR3 region is CASSTDRGSEKLFF. The CDR3 DNA reads TGTGCCAGCAGCACAGACAGGGGGAGTGAAAAACTGTTTTTT.

The chain combines TRBV19 with TRBJ2-7; a weak D match, TRBD2 (6 bases). This CDR3 has 15 residues. V lost 1 base and J lost 2, with 12 bases in between. The germline V gene encodes CDR1 LNHDA and CDR2 SQIVND (reference sequence). The CDR3 DNA follows: TGTGCCAGTAGTATAGGGGCGGGATTAACCTACGAGCAGTACTTC. It specifies CASSIGAGLTYEQYF.

This clone was detected only a few times. This rearrangement joins TRBV2 to TRBJ1-1; no reliable D call. Trimming took off 8 bases at V and 5 bases at J, with 12 bases between the two ends. Germline CDR1 and CDR2: SNHLY and FYNNEI. This CDR3 has 12 amino acids. CDR3 residues: CASWRRSTEAFF. The CDR3 DNA follows: TGTGCCAGCTGGAGGAGAAGTACTGAAGCTTTCTTT.

This rearrangement joins TRBV29-1 to TRBJ2-7; TRBD1 matches at 9 bases. The germline V gene encodes CDR1 SQVTM and CDR2 ANQGSEA. After removal of 1 base from V and 4 bases from J, the junction contained 11 bases not matched to a gene. The CDR3 sequence is 16 residues long. This CDR3 reads CSVEVPGQGRAYEQYF. The CDR3, as DNA: TGCAGCGTTGAAGTCCCCGGACAGGGGAGGGCGTACGAGCAGTACTTC.

This clone was seen a few times. This chain uses TRBV5-1 with TRBJ1-3, with D tentatively TRBD1 (6 bases). V shed 0 bases and J shed 7 bases, with 11 bases lying between them. This CDR3 is 14 amino acids long. CDR1 SGHRS and CDR2 YFSETQ come from the germline V gene. CDR3 bases: TGCGCCAGCAGCTTGGGGGACAAAGCGAACACCATATATTTT. The encoded protein is CASSLGDKANTIYF.